Listed below are T cell receptor beta chains from one sample, sequenced in a study of blood T cell repertoires in COVID-19. Sequencing used immunoSEQ multiplex PCR; TCRdb keeps in-frame clones, though not all of them. The data contain roughly 50,000 clones, 79% of them singletons. The source material was peripheral blood. The receptor source for this set is a man aged 55 to 70 with acute or convalescent COVID-19. CDR3s include the opening cysteine and the closing phenylalanine or tryptophan. The D gene is left open where the match is weak. The listing skips clone size in some rows; elsewhere it reads once, few, many or a size class.

clone size | D gene | J gene | V gene | CDR3 protein | CDR3 DNA
NA | TRBD1 | TRBJ2-2 | TRBV4-2 | CASSPQGAGGELFF | TGTGCCAGCAGCCCCCAGGGGGCCGGCGGGGAGCTGTTTTTT
NA | TRBD1 | TRBJ2-7 | TRBV5-1 | CASSFGTGDSYEQYF | TGCGCCAGCAGCTTCGGGACAGGGGACTCCTACGAGCAGTACTTC
NA | TRBD2 | TRBJ2-1 | TRBV9 | CASSVPSGANEQFF | TGTGCCAGCAGCGTGCCTAGCGGGGCAAATGAGCAGTTCTTC
NA | TRBD1 | TRBJ1-2 | TRBV14 | CASSPGQQKVVSYGYTF | TGTGCCAGCAGCCCGGGACAGCAAAAGGTCGTTAGCTATGGCTACACCTTC
once | NA | TRBJ1-1 | TRBV2 | CASRTRVQNTEAFF | TGTGCCAGCAGAACCAGGGTCCAGAACACTGAAGCTTTCTTT
NA | NA | TRBJ2-1 | TRBV5-6 | CASSLPSFYNEQFF | TGTGCCAGCAGCTTGCCTAGTTTCTACAATGAGCAGTTCTTC
NA | NA | TRBJ2-6 | TRBV7-6 | CASSLEAAGGSGANVLTF | TGTGCCAGCAGCTTAGAGGCAGCTGGCGGCTCTGGGGCCAACGTCCTGACTTTC
NA | TRBD2 | TRBJ2-5 | TRBV5-1 | CASSRGGYRQETQYF | TGCGCCAGCAGCCGGGGGGGATACCGTCAAGAGACCCAGTACTTC
NA | NA | TRBJ2-1 | TRBV6-5 | CASSNGDEQFF | TGTGCCAGCAGCAACGGGGATGAGCAGTTCTTC
NA | NA | TRBJ1-6 | TRBV11-2 | CASSLGQWDSPLHF | TGTGCCAGCAGCTTAGGACAGTGGGATTCACCCCTCCACTTT
NA | TRBD1 | TRBJ1-3 | TRBV18 | CASSSDRNAGNTIYF | TGTGCCAGCTCTTCGGACAGGAACGCTGGAAACACCATATATTTT
NA | TRBD1 | TRBJ1-2 | TRBV6-5 | CASSQGQGSYTF | TGTGCCAGCAGTCAGGGACAGGGGAGCTACACCTTC
NA | NA | TRBJ2-7 | TRBV10-1 | CASSAGAYEQYF | TGCGCCAGCAGTGCGGGGGCCTACGAGCAGTACTTC
few | NA | TRBJ1-2 | TRBV6-6 | CASSLDRTTHYGYTF | TGTGCCAGCAGTCTGGACAGAACCACACACTATGGCTACACCTTC
NA | NA | TRBJ1-2 | TRBV28 | CALQRGNYGYTF | TGTGCCTTACAACGGGGGAACTATGGCTACACCTTC
NA | NA | TRBJ1-2 | TRBV3-1/TRBV3-2 | CASSLSGAGGYTF | TGTGCCAGCAGCCTATCGGGAGCGGGGGGCTACACCTTC
NA | NA | TRBJ2-7 | TRBV10-1 | CASSDDWGRSTYEQYF | TGCGCCAGCAGTGACGACTGGGGCCGATCCACCTACGAGCAGTACTTC
NA | TRBD1 | TRBJ1-2 | TRBV28 | CASNAYRGDGYTF | TGTGCCAGCAACGCCTACAGGGGGGATGGCTACACCTTC
NA | NA | TRBJ2-5 | TRBV24-1 | CATSDSDTARETQYF | TGTGCCACCAGTGATTCGGACACGGCTCGGGAGACCCAGTACTTC
once | TRBD1 | TRBJ2-1 | TRBV7-3 | CASRLGQGINNEQFF | TGTGCCAGCAGATTGGGACAGGGGATCAACAATGAGCAGTTCTTC
NA | TRBD2 | TRBJ2-2 | TRBV19 | CASSFNSGRASGELFF | TGTGCCAGTAGTTTTAATAGCGGGAGGGCCTCCGGGGAGCTGTTTTTT
NA | NA | TRBJ1-3 | TRBV5-6 | CASSGLGGTSGNTIYF | TGTGCCAGCAGCGGCCTCGGGGGGACCTCTGGAAACACCATATATTTT
NA | NA | TRBJ1-1 | TRBV19 | CASSMRGLEAFF | TGTGCCAGTAGTATGAGGGGACTTGAAGCTTTCTTT
NA | TRBD1 | TRBJ1-2 | TRBV5-6 | CASSRTGYGYTF | TGTGCCAGCAGCCGGACAGGCTATGGCTACACCTTC
NA | NA | TRBJ1-5 | TRBV30 | CAWSVRVWSQPQHF | TGTGCCTGGAGTGTACGGGTCTGGAGTCAGCCCCAGCATTTT
medium-sized | TRBD1 | TRBJ2-7 | TRBV6-5 | CASRRSGQGSYEQYF | TGTGCCAGCAGGAGATCGGGACAGGGGTCCTACGAGCAGTACTTC
NA | TRBD2 | TRBJ2-7 | TRBV4-2 | CASSQGLAGAGEQYF | TGTGCCAGCAGCCAGGGACTAGCGGGAGCAGGGGAGCAGTACTTC
once | NA | TRBJ2-2 | TRBV27 | CASRAAGNTGELFF | TGTGCCAGCCGGGCCGCGGGGAACACCGGGGAGCTGTTTTTT
NA | NA | TRBJ2-3 | TRBV24-1 | CATSDNGRPDTQYF | TGTGCCACCAGTGATAACGGGAGACCAGATACGCAGTATTTT
once | NA | TRBJ2-1 | TRBV2 | CASRETDYNEQFF | TGTGCCAGCAGAGAGACAGACTACAATGAGCAGTTCTTC
NA | NA | TRBJ1-2 | TRBV5-1 | CASSFQGSGFEDYGYTF | TGCGCCAGCAGCTTCCAGGGTTCTGGTTTCGAGGACTATGGCTACACCTTC
once | TRBD1 | TRBJ1-1 | TRBV7-2 | CASSLARQGGTFF | TGTGCCAGCAGCTTAGCACGGCAGGGGGGAACTTTCTTT
NA | NA | TRBJ2-6 | TRBV24-1 | CATSGGTGANVLTF | TGTGCCACCAGTGGAGGAACCGGGGCCAACGTCCTGACTTTC
NA | NA | TRBJ1-1 | TRBV25-1 | CASRLSQYTEAFF | TGTGCCAGCAGGCTCTCACAGTACACTGAAGCTTTCTTT
NA | NA | TRBJ1-4 | TRBV5-1 | CASSGSGIRGEKLFF | TGCGCCAGCAGCGGATCCGGGATACGAGGTGAAAAACTGTTTTTT
NA | NA | TRBJ1-5 | TRBV6-5 | CASVGGGGGQPQHF | TGTGCCAGCGTCGGGGGGGGTGGGGGTCAGCCCCAGCATTTT
few | TRBD1 | TRBJ2-7 | TRBV9 | CASSARGQGTYEQYF | TGTGCCAGCAGTGCCCGCGGACAGGGGACCTACGAGCAGTACTTC
NA | TRBD1 | TRBJ1-2 | TRBV19 | CASRNRDRGYGYTF | TGTGCCAGTAGGAACAGGGACAGAGGGTATGGCTACACCTTC
few | TRBD2 | TRBJ2-1 | TRBV19 | CASSLAGGPNEQFF | TGTGCCAGTTCCCTAGCGGGAGGGCCGAATGAGCAGTTCTTC
NA | NA | TRBJ2-3 | TRBV5-1 | CASSLVTASWGDTQYF | TGCGCCAGCAGCTTGGTGACAGCAAGTTGGGGAGATACGCAGTATTTT
NA | NA | TRBJ1-4 | TRBV19 | CASSSLYRFSPATNEKLFF | TGTGCCAGTAGTTCTCTTTACAGGTTTTCACCAGCAACTAATGAAAAACTGTTTTTT
NA | NA | TRBJ2-1 | TRBV29-1 | CSALGWAGRGEQFF | TGCAGCGCCCTCGGTTGGGCCGGACGGGGTGAGCAGTTCTTC
NA | TRBD2 | TRBJ2-7 | TRBV28 | CASSLLPSGRAEQYF | TGTGCCAGCAGCCTCCTACCTAGCGGGAGGGCGGAACAGTACTTC
NA | TRBD1 | TRBJ1-3 | TRBV10-3 | CAILEGQGGGNTIYF | TGTGCCATCCTCGAGGGACAGGGAGGTGGAAACACCATATATTTT
once | NA | TRBJ2-2 | TRBV24-1 | CATSDHFTGELFF | TGTGCCACCAGTGACCATTTTACCGGGGAGCTGTTTTTT
NA | TRBD2 | TRBJ2-4 | TRBV30 | CAWSQLAGGRKYF | TGTGCCTGGAGTCAGCTAGCGGGGGGGAGGAAGTACTTC
NA | NA | TRBJ2-2 | TRBV6-5 | CASRTGGLNTGELFF | TGTGCCAGCAGGACGGGGGGCCTGAACACCGGGGAGCTGTTTTTT
NA | NA | TRBJ1-4 | TRBV11-2 | CASSLGTDLNEKLFF | TGTGCCAGCAGCTTAGGGACAGACCTCAATGAAAAACTGTTTTTT
NA | NA | TRBJ1-5 | TRBV5-6 | CASSLAGGYGNQPQHF | TGTGCCAGCAGCTTGGCGGGGGGCTATGGCAATCAGCCCCAGCATTTT
NA | NA | TRBJ1-1 | TRBV7-3 | CASSLSRDTEAFF | TGTGCCAGCAGCTTATCCCGGGACACTGAAGCTTTCTTT
NA | NA | TRBJ1-1 | TRBV30 | CAWQTRASAFF | TGTGCCTGGCAGACCAGGGCCTCAGCTTTCTTT
many | NA | TRBJ1-4 | TRBV6-2/TRBV6-3 | CASSYWSGEKLFF | TGTGCCAGCAGTTACTGGAGCGGTGAAAAACTGTTTTTT